These 3 T cell receptor beta chains share one sample of origin, sequenced in a study of T cell responses to AZD1222 COVID-19 vaccine. Here immunoSEQ multiplex PCR was the method, and the copy in TCRdb shows in-frame clones only, minus some. The repertoire includes some 130,000 clones, roughly 92% of them detected once, and 1% to 1.3% sits in the top ten. The input for sequencing was peripheral blood, taken 28 days after the second AZD1222 dose. The receptors stem from an adult who received the AZD1222 COVID-19 vaccine.

This sequence joins TRBV18 and TRBJ1-1; D uncertain. The germline V gene has CDR1 KGHSH and CDR2 LQKENI. Trimming cost V 3 bases and J 4 bases, with 24 bases left between them. CDR3 length: 18 amino acids. CDR3 DNA sequence: TGTGCCAGCTCACCCACGCACGGGGAGGTCGGAAGGGCCACTGAAGCTTTCTTT. This sequence encodes CASSPTHGEVGRATEAFF.

This sequence joins TRBV7-9 and TRBJ2-1; no firm D call. V lost 5 bases and J 0 bases, leaving 11 bases between the germline ends. CDR1 is SEHNR and CDR2 is FQNEAQ in the germline V gene (reference sequence). There are 15 residues in the CDR3. The CDR3 protein is CASSQTPNSYNEQFF. As DNA, the CDR3 is TGTGCCAGCAGCCAGACTCCTAACTCCTACAATGAGCAGTTCTTC.

The rearrangement links TRBV6-5 to TRBJ2-1; D is undetermined. The CDR3 contains 13 residues. Germline loops: CDR1 MNHEY, CDR2 SVGAGI. The V and J ends lost 6 bases and 0 bases respectively, with 6 bases between them. For the CDR3, the DNA is TGTGCCAGCAGCTCAATCTCCTACAATGAGCAGTTCTTC. It is translated as CASSSISYNEQFF.